This T cell receptor beta chain was sequenced in a study of T cells in localized non-small cell lung cancer. A word on this clone: No antigen is known for it.

Generated by immunoSEQ multiplex PCR, the TCRdb table keeps only in-frame clones and is missing some. Of 20,000 to 25,000 clones in the sample, more than 70% are singletons; the top ten hold roughly 15%. V was clipped by 2 bases and J by 7 bases; unmatched bases: 2. Germline V gene data show CDR1 as SEHNR and CDR2 as FQNEAQ (reference sequence). CDR3 length equals 13 residues. Study observations and caveats: Higher adjacent-lung clonality was associated with shorter survival. Among the tissues sampled, uninvolved adjacent lung had the highest T cell clonality, above tumor. Detection in adjacent lung was observed for a median around 59 of the top 100 tumor clones.

Sample: PBMCs, taken before any cancer treatment. The rearrangement links TRBV7-9 to TRBJ1-1; TRBD1 matches 9 bases. The receptor's source is a woman aged 35 to 70 with stage II squamous cell lung carcinoma. This chain's CDR3 is CASSLYRGLEAFF. DNA of the CDR3: TGTGCCAGCAGCTTATACAGGGGGCTTGAAGCTTTCTTT.